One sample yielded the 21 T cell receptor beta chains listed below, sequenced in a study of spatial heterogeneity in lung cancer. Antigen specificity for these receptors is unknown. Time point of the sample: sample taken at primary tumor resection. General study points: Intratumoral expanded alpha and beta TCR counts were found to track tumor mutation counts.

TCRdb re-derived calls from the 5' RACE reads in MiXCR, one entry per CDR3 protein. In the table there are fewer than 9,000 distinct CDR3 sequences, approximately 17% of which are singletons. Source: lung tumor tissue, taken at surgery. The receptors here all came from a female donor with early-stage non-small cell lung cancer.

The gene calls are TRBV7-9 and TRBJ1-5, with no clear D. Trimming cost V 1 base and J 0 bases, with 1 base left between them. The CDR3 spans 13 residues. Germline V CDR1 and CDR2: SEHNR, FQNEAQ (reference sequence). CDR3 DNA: TGTGCCAGCAGCTTAGATAGCAATCAGCCCCAGCATTTT. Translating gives CASSLDSNQPQHF. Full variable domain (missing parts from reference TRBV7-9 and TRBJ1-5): DTGVSQNPRHKITKRGQNVTFRCDPISEHNRLYWYRQTLGQGPEFLTYFQNEAQLEKSRLLSDRFSAERPKGSFSTLEIQRTEQGDSAMYLCASSLDSNQPQHFGDGTRLSIL.

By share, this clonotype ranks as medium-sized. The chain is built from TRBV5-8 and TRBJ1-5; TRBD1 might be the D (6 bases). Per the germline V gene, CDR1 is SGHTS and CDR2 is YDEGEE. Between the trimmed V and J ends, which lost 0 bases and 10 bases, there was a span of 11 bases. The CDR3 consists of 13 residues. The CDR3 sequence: CASSLDRARPQHF. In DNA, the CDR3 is TGTGCCAGCAGCTTGGACAGGGCCCGCCCCCAGCATTTT.

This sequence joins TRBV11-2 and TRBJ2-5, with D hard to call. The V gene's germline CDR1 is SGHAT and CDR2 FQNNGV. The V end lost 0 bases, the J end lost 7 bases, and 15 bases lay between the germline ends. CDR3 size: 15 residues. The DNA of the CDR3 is TGTGCCAGCAGCTTAGACCCAGGTCTATCAGGGACCCAGTACTTC. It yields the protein CASSLDPGLSGTQYF.

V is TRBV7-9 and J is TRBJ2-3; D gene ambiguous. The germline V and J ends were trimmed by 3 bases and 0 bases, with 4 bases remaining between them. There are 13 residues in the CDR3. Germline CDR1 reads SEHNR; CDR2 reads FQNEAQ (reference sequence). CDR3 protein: CASSFPSTDTQYF. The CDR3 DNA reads TGTGCCAGCAGCTTCCCTAGCACAGATACGCAGTATTTT.

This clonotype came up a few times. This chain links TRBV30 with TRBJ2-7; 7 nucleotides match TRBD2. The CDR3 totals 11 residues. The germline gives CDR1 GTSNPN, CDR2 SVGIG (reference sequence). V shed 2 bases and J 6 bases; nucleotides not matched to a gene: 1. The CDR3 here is CAWSSGGEQYF. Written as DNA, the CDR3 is TGTGCCTGGAGTTCGGGGGGCGAGCAGTACTTC.

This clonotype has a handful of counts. The chain's CDR3 is CASSLEGANYGYTF. Here the CDR3 DNA reads TGTGCCAGCAGCTTAGAGGGAGCTAACTATGGCTACACCTTC. The chain joins TRBV7-2 to TRBJ1-2, with D unclear. Germline loops: CDR1 SGHTA, CDR2 FQGNSA. The germline V and J ends were trimmed by 1 base and 0 bases, with 6 bases remaining between them. The CDR3 consists of 14 residues.

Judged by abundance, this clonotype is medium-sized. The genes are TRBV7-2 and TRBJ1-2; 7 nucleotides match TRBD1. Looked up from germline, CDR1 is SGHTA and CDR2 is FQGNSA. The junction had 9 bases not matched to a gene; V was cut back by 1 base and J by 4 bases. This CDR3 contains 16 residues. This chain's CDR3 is CASSLDPGTVLYGYTF. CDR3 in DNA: TGTGCCAGCAGCTTAGACCCGGGGACAGTCCTCTATGGCTACACCTTC. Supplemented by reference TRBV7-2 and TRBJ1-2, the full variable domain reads GAGVSQSPSNKVTEKGKDVELRCDPISGHTALYWYRQSLGQGLEFLIYFQGNSAPDKSGLPSDRFSAERTGGSVSTLTIQRTQQEDSAVYLCASSLDPGTVLYGYTFGSGTRLTVV.

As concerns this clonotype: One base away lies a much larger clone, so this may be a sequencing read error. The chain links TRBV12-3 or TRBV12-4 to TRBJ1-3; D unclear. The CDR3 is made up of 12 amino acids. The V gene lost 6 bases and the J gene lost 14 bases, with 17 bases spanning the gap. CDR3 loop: CASSPVGNTVYF. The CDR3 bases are TGTGCCAGCAGCCCCGTGGGGAACACTGTATATTTT.

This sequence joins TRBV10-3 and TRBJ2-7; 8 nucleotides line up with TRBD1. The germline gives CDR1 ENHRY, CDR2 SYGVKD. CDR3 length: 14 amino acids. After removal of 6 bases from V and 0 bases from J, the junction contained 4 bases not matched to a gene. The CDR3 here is CAIRGTGNSYEQYF. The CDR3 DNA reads TGTGCCATCAGAGGGACAGGAAACTCCTACGAGCAGTACTTC.

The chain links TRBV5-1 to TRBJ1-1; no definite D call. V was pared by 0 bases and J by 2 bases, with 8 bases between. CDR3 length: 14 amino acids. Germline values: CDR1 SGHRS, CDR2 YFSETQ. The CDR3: CASSLAGRNTEAFF. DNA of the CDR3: TGCGCCAGCAGCTTGGCCGGCCGAAACACTGAAGCTTTCTTT.

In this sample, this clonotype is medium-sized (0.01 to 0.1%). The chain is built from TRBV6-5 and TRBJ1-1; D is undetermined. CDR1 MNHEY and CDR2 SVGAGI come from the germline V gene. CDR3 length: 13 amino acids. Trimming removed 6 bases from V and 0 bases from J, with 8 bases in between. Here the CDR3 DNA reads TGTGCCAGCAGCTCGAAATTGAACACTGAAGCTTTCTTT. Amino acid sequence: CASSSKLNTEAFF.

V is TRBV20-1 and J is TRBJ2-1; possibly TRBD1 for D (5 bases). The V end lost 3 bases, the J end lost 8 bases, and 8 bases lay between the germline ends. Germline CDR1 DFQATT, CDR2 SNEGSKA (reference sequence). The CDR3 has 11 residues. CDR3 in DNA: TGCAGTGCTAGTAGGGGCCATGAGCAGTTCTTC. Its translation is CSASRGHEQFF.

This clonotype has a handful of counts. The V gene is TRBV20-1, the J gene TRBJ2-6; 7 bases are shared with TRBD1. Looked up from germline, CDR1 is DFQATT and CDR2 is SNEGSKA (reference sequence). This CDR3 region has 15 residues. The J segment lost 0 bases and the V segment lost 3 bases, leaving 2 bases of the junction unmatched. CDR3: CSARGQSSGANVLTF. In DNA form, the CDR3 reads TGCAGTGCTAGGGGACAGTCCTCTGGGGCCAACGTCCTGACTTTC.

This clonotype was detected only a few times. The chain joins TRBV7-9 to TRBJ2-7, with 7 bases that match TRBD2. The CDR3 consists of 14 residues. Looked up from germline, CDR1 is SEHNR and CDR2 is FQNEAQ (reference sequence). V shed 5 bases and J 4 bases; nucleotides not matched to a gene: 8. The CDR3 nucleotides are TGTGCCAGCAGCGGAGGCGGGGGTCCATACGAGCAGTACTTC. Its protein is CASSGGGGPYEQYF.

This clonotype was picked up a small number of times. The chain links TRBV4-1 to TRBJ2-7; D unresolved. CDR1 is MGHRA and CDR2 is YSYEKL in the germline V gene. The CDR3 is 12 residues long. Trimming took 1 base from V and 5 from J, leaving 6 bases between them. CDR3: CASSQGRHEQYF. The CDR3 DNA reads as TGCGCCAGCAGCCAAGGGCGTCACGAGCAGTACTTC.

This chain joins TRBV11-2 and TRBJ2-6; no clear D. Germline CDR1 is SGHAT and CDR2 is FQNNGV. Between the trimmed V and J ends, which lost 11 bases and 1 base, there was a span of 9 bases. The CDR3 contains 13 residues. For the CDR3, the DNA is TGTGCCTTAGGCCGATCTGGGGCCAACGTCCTGACTTTC. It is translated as CALGRSGANVLTF.

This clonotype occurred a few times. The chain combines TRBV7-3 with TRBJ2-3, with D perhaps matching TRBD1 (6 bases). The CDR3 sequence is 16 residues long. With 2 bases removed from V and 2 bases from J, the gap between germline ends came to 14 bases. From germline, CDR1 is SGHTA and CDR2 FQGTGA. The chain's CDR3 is CASSLEAGQPTDTQYF. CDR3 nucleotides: TGTGCCAGCAGCTTAGAAGCTGGACAGCCCACAGATACGCAGTATTTT.

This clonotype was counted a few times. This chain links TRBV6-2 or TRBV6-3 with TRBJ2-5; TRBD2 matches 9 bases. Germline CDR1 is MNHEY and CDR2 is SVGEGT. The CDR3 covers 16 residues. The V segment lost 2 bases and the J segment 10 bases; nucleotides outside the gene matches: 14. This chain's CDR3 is CASSYRQLAGAPDQYF. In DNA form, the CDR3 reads TGTGCCAGCAGTTACCGCCAATTAGCGGGGGCCCCGGACCAGTACTTC.

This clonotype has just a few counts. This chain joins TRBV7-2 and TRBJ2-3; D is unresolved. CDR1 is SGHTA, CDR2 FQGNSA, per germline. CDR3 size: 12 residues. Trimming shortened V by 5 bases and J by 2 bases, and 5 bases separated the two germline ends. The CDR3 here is CASSAYTDTQYF. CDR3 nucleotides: TGTGCCAGCAGCGCTTACACAGATACGCAGTATTTT.

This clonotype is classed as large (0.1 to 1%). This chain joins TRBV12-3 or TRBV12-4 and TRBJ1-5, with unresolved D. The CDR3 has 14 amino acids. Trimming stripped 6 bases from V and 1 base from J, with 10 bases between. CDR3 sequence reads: CASSFVDSNQPQHF. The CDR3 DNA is TGTGCCAGCAGCTTTGTGGACAGCAATCAGCCCCAGCATTTT.

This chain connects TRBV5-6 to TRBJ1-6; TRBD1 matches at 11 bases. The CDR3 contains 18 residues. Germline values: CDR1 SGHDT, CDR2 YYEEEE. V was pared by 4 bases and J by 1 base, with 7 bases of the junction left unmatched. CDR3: CASSVDRGHESYNSPLHF. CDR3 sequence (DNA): TGTGCCAGCAGCGTGGACAGGGGGCATGAATCCTATAATTCACCCCTCCACTTT.